This T cell receptor beta chain was recovered during a study of metastatic and nonmetastatic thyroid tumors. Study-level background: Comparative analysis of repertoires was undertaken across blood and tumor or nodule tissue obtained from malignant and benign thyroid patients.

This clone was recorded at least ten times. Antigen unknown. Patients had received no treatment of any kind before thyroid surgery. Study findings and constraints: A significant increase in TCR beta diversity was reportedly seen in malignant thyroid tumors relative to benign nodules, in blood and tumor.

TCRdb re-analyzed the PCR reads through MiXCR. The profile shows some 54,000 clones, under 20% of them singletons. Sequenced: blood. The clonotype was recovered from a female donor with papillary thyroid cancer or a benign thyroid nodule (not recorded which). Some clones in this sample may be carry-over from other donors' samples.

The CDR3 spells CSASGTGGQGADQPQHF. In DNA form, the CDR3 reads TGCAGTGCTAGTGGGACCGGCGGCCAGGGGGCAGATCAGCCCCAGCATTTT. The chain joins TRBV20-1 to TRBJ1-5; 8 bases are a match to TRBD1. Germline V lookup: CDR1 DFQATT, CDR2 SNEGSKA (reference sequence). The CDR3 is made up of 17 amino acids. The trim removed 3 bases at V and 5 bases at J, leaving 15 bases unmatched.